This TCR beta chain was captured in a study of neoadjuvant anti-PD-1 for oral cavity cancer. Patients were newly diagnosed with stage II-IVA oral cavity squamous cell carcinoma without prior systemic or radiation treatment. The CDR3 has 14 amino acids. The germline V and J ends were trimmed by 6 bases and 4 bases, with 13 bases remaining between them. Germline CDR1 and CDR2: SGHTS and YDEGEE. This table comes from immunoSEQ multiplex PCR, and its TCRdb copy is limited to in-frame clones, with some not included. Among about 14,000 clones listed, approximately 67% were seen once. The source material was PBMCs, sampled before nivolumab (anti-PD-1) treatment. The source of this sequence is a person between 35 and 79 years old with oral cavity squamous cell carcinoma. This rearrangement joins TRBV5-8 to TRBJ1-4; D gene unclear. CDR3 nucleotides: TGTGCCAGCAACAGCCGGCAGATTAATGAAAAACTGTTTTTT. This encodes CASNSRQINEKLFF.